This T cell receptor (beta chain) was profiled in a study of cytomegalovirus exposure and HLA in healthy donors. The PCR employed 60 Vbeta primers together with 13 Jbeta primers. Sequenced by immunoSEQ multiplex PCR; TCRdb stores in-frame clones only, minus some. Of about 140,000 clones listed, 70% to 80% are singletons. This CDR3 comprises 15 residues. The ends lost 3 bases at V and 7 bases at J; junction bases unmatched: 5. Per the germline V gene, CDR1 is LGHNA and CDR2 is YSLEER. The source of this sequence is a male donor in good health and CMV-seronegative. The chain is built from TRBV4-3 and TRBJ1-5, with 11 bases fitting TRBD1. The specimen sequenced was PBMCs. For the CDR3, the DNA is TGCGCCAGCAGCCAGGACAGGGGGCGCGGCCAGCCCCAGCATTTT. This translates into CASSQDRGRGQPQHF.